Listed here are 11 T cell receptor beta chains from one sample, sequenced in a study of T cells after yellow fever vaccination. TCRdb analysed the 5' RACE reads with MiXCR anew, one entry per CDR3 protein. The table shows around 60,000 distinct CDR3 sequences, with around 6.2% occurring only once. Sample: PBMCs, either bulk or a sorted T-cell subset (CD4+, CD8+, memory, or dextramer-sorted; not recorded which), taken on the day of the yellow fever booster vaccination. Receptors were obtained from a man in his late teens or twenties who received the YFV17D yellow fever vaccine.

This clonotype appeared once. The CDR3 DNA reads TGTGCCAGCAGCGAAGGGGTAGGGCCCCAGCATTTT. It translates to CASSEGVGPQHF. The chain uses TRBV7-2 and TRBJ1-5, with D perhaps TRBD1 (5 bases). Germline V gene lookup returns CDR1 SGHTA and CDR2 FQGNSA. The CDR3 length is 12 residues. Trimming took 5 bases from V and 9 from J, leaving 11 bases between them.

The V gene is TRBV5-1, the J gene TRBJ2-6, with D possibly matching TRBD1 (6 bases). The CDR3 loop spans 18 amino acids. CDR1 is SGHRS and CDR2 is YFSETQ in the germline V gene. V was clipped by 1 base and J by 0 bases, with 14 bases between them. CDR3 in amino acids: CASSLYLTGGSGANVLTF. In DNA, the CDR3 is TGCGCCAGCAGCTTGTATCTGACAGGAGGCTCTGGGGCCAACGTCCTGACTTTC.

This clonotype was picked up many times. This sequence joins TRBV29-1 and TRBJ2-2; D perhaps matches TRBD1 (6 bases). Germline assignment: CDR1 SQVTM and CDR2 ANQGSEA. Trimming left V 6 bases short and J 4 bases short, with 9 bases between. CDR3 length: 12 residues. The CDR3 nucleotides are TGCAGCGTAGTCAGGGGCACCGGGGAGCTGTTTTTT. This codes for CSVVRGTGELFF.

V and J are TRBV27 and TRBJ2-7; 7 bases match TRBD2. Germline V gene lookup returns CDR1 MNHEY and CDR2 SMNVEV (reference sequence). The CDR3 covers 15 residues. Germline trimming cut 8 bases from V and 5 bases from J; bases unmatched to any gene: 15. The chain's CDR3 is CASGDPGTIRHEQYV. The CDR3 DNA follows: TGTGCCAGCGGAGACCCCGGGACTATTCGTCACGAGCAGTACGTC.

This clonotype came up many times. The V gene is TRBV4-3, the J gene TRBJ2-2, with a weak D call TRBD1 (6 bases). The germline gives CDR1 LGHNA, CDR2 YSLEER. V was pared by 2 bases and J by 5 bases, with 15 bases between. This CDR3 is 16 amino acids long. The CDR3 loop reads CASSQQTGSGTGELFF. The CDR3 DNA is TGCGCCAGCAGCCAACAAACAGGGAGCGGAACCGGGGAGCTGTTTTTT.

Only a few counts were recorded for this clonotype. The chain employs TRBV5-1 and TRBJ1-3, with 7 bases lining up with TRBD1. Germline V gene sequence: CDR1 SGHRS, CDR2 YFSETQ. This CDR3 spans 14 amino acids. After removal of 4 bases from V and 4 bases from J, the junction contained 5 bases not matched to a gene. The chain's CDR3 is CASSHDRAGNTIYF. The DNA for the CDR3 is TGCGCCAGCAGCCATGACAGGGCGGGAAACACCATATATTTT.

This clonotype was seen more than once but under ten times. V is TRBV7-2 and J is TRBJ2-7; TRBD1 agrees at 7 bases. CDR1 is SGHTA, CDR2 FQGNSA, per germline. The trim removed 3 bases at V and 2 bases at J, leaving 1 base unmatched. The CDR3 runs to 13 residues. CDR3 nucleotides: TGTGCCAGCAGCTTGCAGGGGGCCTACGAGCAGTACTTC. This codes for CASSLQGAYEQYF. The whole variable domain, filled in from reference TRBV7-2 and TRBJ2-7, reads GAGVSQSPSNKVTEKGKDVELRCDPISGHTALYWYRQSLGQGLEFLIYFQGNSAPDKSGLPSDRFSAERTGGSVSTLTIQRTQQEDSAVYLCASSLQGAYEQYFGPGTRLTVT.

This clonotype has ten or more counts. The V gene is TRBV5-1, the J gene TRBJ2-3; D is undetermined. Looked up from germline, CDR1 is SGHRS and CDR2 is YFSETQ. The CDR3 spans 14 residues. Trimming took 2 bases from V and 8 from J, leaving 15 bases between them. The CDR3 region is CASSFGLEAGTQYF. The CDR3 DNA is TGCGCCAGCAGCTTTGGGCTAGAGGCAGGTACGCAGTATTTT. Full variable domain (rest looked up from reference TRBV5-1 and TRBJ2-3): KAGVTQTPRYLIKTRGQQVTLSCSPISGHRSVSWYQQTPGQGLQFLFEYFSETQRNKGNFPGRFSGRQFSNSRSEMNVSTLELGDSALYLCASSFGLEAGTQYFGPGTRLTVL.

This clonotype has a count of ten or more. The chain couples TRBV29-1 to TRBJ1-1, with D tentatively TRBD1 (5 bases). This CDR3 comprises 11 residues. The ends were cut back, 5 bases at V and 4 bases at J, with 8 bases in the middle. Germline V gene lookup returns CDR1 SQVTM and CDR2 ANQGSEA. This chain's CDR3 is CSVRGGTEAFF. The CDR3 DNA reads TGCAGCGTTCGGGGGGGCACTGAAGCTTTCTTT.

This clonotype was observed many times. The chain recombines TRBV24-1 with TRBJ2-1, with a weak D call TRBD2 (6 bases). This CDR3 spans 15 amino acids. Trimming stripped 3 bases from V and 7 bases from J, with 15 bases between. Germline CDR1 KGHDR, CDR2 SFDVKD. The CDR3: CATSDATGSWNEQFF. CDR3 bases: TGTGCCACCAGTGATGCTACCGGGAGTTGGAATGAGCAGTTCTTC.

This clonotype has at least ten counts. This rearrangement joins TRBV4-2 to TRBJ2-7; a possible D gene is TRBD1 (6 bases). Germline CDR1 is LGHNA and CDR2 is YNFKEQ. The CDR3 has 15 amino acids. Trimming stripped 4 bases from V and 5 bases from J, with 18 bases between. CDR3 residues: CASSRLTGPQDEQYF. CDR3 nucleotides: TGTGCCAGCAGCCGACTTACAGGGCCCCAGGACGAGCAGTACTTC.